Presented here are 11 T cell receptor beta chains from one specimen sequenced in a study of spatial heterogeneity in lung cancer. Time point meaning: blood at routine non-recurrence follow-up after resection. Unsorted tumor, nontumor lung tissue or cryopreserved PBMC supplied the whole RNA. TCRdb called the 5' RACE reads again in MiXCR, with one record for every CDR3 protein. Of fewer than 60,000 distinct CDR3 sequences in the sample, about 7.4% are singletons; the top ten hold approximately 35%. The sequencing here drew on PBMCs, taken at follow-up. These receptors were collected from a female donor with early-stage non-small cell lung cancer.

The chain couples TRBV7-9 to TRBJ1-2; a weak D match, TRBD1 (5 bases). Germline V lookup: CDR1 SEHNR, CDR2 FQNEAQ (reference sequence). This CDR3 spans 16 amino acids. Trimming took off 5 bases at V and 0 bases at J, with 16 bases between the two ends. CDR3 nucleotide sequence: TGTGCCAGCAGCCACTCAGGGCAGGGTGCTAACTATGGCTACACCTTC. It encodes CASSHSGQGANYGYTF.

The table lists this clonotype with many counts. V is TRBV12-3 or TRBV12-4 and J is TRBJ2-1, with 9 bases matching TRBD1. This CDR3 has 14 amino acids. Unmatched junction bases numbered 8, after V lost 10 bases and J lost 4 bases. CDR3 DNA sequence: TGTGCCATCCTACTGGGACAGGGATACAATGAGCAGTTCTTC. Its translation is CAILLGQGYNEQFF.

This clonotype was observed at least ten times. The V gene is TRBV7-8, the J gene TRBJ2-7; TRBD2 aligns across 7 bases. The CDR3 totals 15 residues. The V gene end was trimmed by 2 bases and the J gene end by 2 bases; junction bases not matched to a gene: 6. Germline V gene data show CDR1 as SGHVS and CDR2 as FQNEAQ. In DNA, the CDR3 is TGTGCCAGCAGCTTAATAGGGGAGGGGCCCTACGAGCAGTACTTC. Its translation: CASSLIGEGPYEQYF.

This clonotype appeared many times. The genes are TRBV28 and TRBJ2-1, with D possibly being TRBD1 (6 bases). CDR3 length equals 13 residues. The germline gives CDR1 MDHEN, CDR2 SYDVKM. The CDR3 DNA follows: TGTGGGGTAACGGGACAACCCTACAATGAGCAGTTCTTC. Translated: CGVTGQPYNEQFF.

In this sample, this clonotype turned up many times. A read error may account for a junction end that differs from germline. The rearrangement links TRBV18 to TRBJ2-7, with 11 bases matching TRBD2. Germline CDR1 KGHSH, CDR2 LQKENI. CDR3 length equals 14 residues. The CDR3 bases are TGTGCCAGCTCACCACCCCTTAGCGGGGGGGCCGTGGACTTC. As protein: CASSPPLSGGAVDF. Full variable domain (remainder filled in from reference TRBV18 and TRBJ2-7): NAGVMQNPRHLVRRRGQEARLRCSPMKGHSHVYWYRQLPEEGLKFMVYLQKENIIDESGMPKERFSAEFPKEGPSILRIQQVVRGDSAAYFCASSPPLSGGAVDFGPGTRLTVT.

This clonotype was counted ten times or more. The chain combines TRBV7-2 with TRBJ2-2, with 11 nucleotides matching TRBD1. V lost 5 bases to trimming and J lost 6 bases; unmatched junction nucleotides: 11. This CDR3 has 17 amino acids. The V gene's germline CDR1 is SGHTA and CDR2 FQGNSA. This CDR3 reads CASSPRWTGGEAGELFF. The CDR3 coding sequence is TGTGCCAGCAGCCCCCGGTGGACAGGGGGCGAAGCCGGGGAGCTGTTTTTT. Full variable domain (missing parts from reference TRBV7-2 and TRBJ2-2): GAGVSQSPSNKVTEKGKDVELRCDPISGHTALYWYRQSLGQGLEFLIYFQGNSAPDKSGLPSDRFSAERTGGSVSTLTIQRTQQEDSAVYLCASSPRWTGGEAGELFFGEGSRLTVL.

This clonotype appeared many times. J is TRBJ1-1 and V is TRBV7-2; weak D call: TRBD1 (5 bases). Trimming removed 6 bases at V and 4 bases at J, with 12 bases between. The germline V gene encodes CDR1 SGHTA and CDR2 FQGNSA. This CDR3 is built from 13 residues. The CDR3 nucleotides read TGTGCCAGCAGTCCCAATGGGGGCACTGAAGCTTTCTTT. It is translated as CASSPNGGTEAFF.

This clonotype has ten or more counts. The chain recombines TRBV3-1 with TRBJ2-7, with D perhaps TRBD1 (5 bases). This CDR3 has 14 residues. With 1 base removed from V and 1 base from J, the gap between germline ends came to 8 bases. Germline V gene lookup returns CDR1 LGHDT and CDR2 YNNKEL (reference sequence). CDR3 sequence: CASSQGQGSYEQYF. The CDR3 coding sequence is TGTGCCAGCAGCCAAGGGCAGGGATCCTACGAGCAGTACTTC.

This clonotype has a count of ten or more. DNA for the CDR3: TGTGCCAGCAGAACAGGGAATCAGCCCCAGCATTTT. Protein product: CASRTGNQPQHF. The chain links TRBV6-5 to TRBJ1-5, with D possibly being TRBD1 (6 bases). Germline CDR1 is MNHEY and CDR2 is SVGAGI. V was shortened by 6 bases and J by 4 bases, with 7 bases between the two germline ends. The CDR3 sequence is 12 residues long.

The rearrangement links TRBV6-2 or TRBV6-3 to TRBJ2-1; 11 positions match TRBD1. The CDR3 is 16 residues long. Per germline, CDR1 MNHEY and CDR2 SVGEGT. V shed 2 bases, J shed 10 bases, and the junction held 10 bases outside the gene matches. The CDR3 DNA reads as TGTGCCAGCAGTTACATTTACGGACAGGGGGCTGGCGAGCAGTTCTTC. This gives the protein CASSYIYGQGAGEQFF.

This clonotype was counted only a few times. V gene TRBV2 combines with J gene TRBJ2-7; 9 nucleotides line up with TRBD2. The germline gives CDR1 SNHLY, CDR2 FYNNEI. The CDR3 covers 19 residues. The ends lost 7 bases at V and 1 base at J; junction bases unmatched: 20. As DNA, the CDR3 is TGTGCCAGCAAGGAGTTGGGACTAGCCCCCGATCGGGGGTCCTACGAGCAGTACTTC. Translated: CASKELGLAPDRGSYEQYF.